The T cell receptor beta chain under discussion was sequenced for a study of T cells after yellow fever vaccination. Study-wide background: SMART-Seq v4 Ultra Low Input served to prepare low-cell-number fractions.

This clonotype has ten or more counts. The antigen remains undetermined. With 4 bases clipped from V and 4 bases from J, the junction kept 15 bases outside the gene matches. In germline, CDR1 is SGHTA, CDR2 FQGNSA. The CDR3 consists of 18 residues. Study-wide findings and caveats: Abundant contaminating clonotypes from the bulk population could appear in FACS-sorted repertoires. After the booster, 96% of CD4 and 88% of CD8 primary-response clones were re-detected.

Generation of TCR cDNA used 5'RACE template switching (which added a universal primer site and UMIs). TCRdb used MiXCR to reprocess the 5' RACE reads, holding one entry per CDR3 protein. This table holds roughly 310,000 distinct CDR3 sequences, around 4% found once. The chain has TRBV7-2 and TRBJ2-1, with TRBD2 identical over 8 bases. The sequencing here drew on PBMCs, taken on the day of the yellow fever booster vaccination. This receptor was identified in a man in his late teens or twenties who received the YFV17D yellow fever vaccine. As DNA, the CDR3 is TGTGCCAGCAGCTCCCCCCGCTCGGCGGGGGGAGGGTACAATGAGCAGTTCTTC. It is translated as CASSSPRSAGGGYNEQFF.